This TCR beta chain came from a study of blood T cell repertoires in COVID-19. At the level of the study: PBMCs, B-cell-depleted T cells, or T cells provided the cDNA or gDNA that made up the material.

Some clones are missing from TCRdb's copy, which holds only in-frame ones; the method was immunoSEQ multiplex PCR. The sample carries 330,000 or so clones, roughly 86% recorded once. Cohorts were assigned according to the clinical history that participants reported. The CDR3 sequence is 15 residues long. Germline CDR1 MDHEN, CDR2 SYDVKM. Trimming left V 3 bases short and J 6 bases short, with 18 bases between. The sample taken for sequencing was PBMCs or T cells enriched from blood (not recorded which). The rearrangement joins TRBV28 to TRBJ2-7; D might be TRBD1 (6 bases). The source of this sequence is a man aged 40-50 years in a cohort exposed to, infected with or recovered from COVID-19 (not recorded which). The CDR3 protein is CASSFMGARSREQYF. The CDR3 region has the DNA TGTGCCAGCAGTTTTATGGGGGCGCGTAGCCGCGAGCAGTACTTC.